This record concerns one T cell receptor (beta chain) sequence. Here immunoSEQ multiplex PCR was the method, and the copy in TCRdb shows in-frame clones only, minus some. This sample has roughly 310,000 clones, with over 75% found just once. The CDR3 spans 16 residues. CDR1 and CDR2 (germline): SGHTA, FQGTGA. Trimming removed 4 bases from V and 5 bases from J; junction bases left unmatched: 5. The data stem from a study of blood T cell repertoires in COVID-19. Whole-study context: Donors in the United States, Italy and Spain gave samples during acute or convalescent COVID-19. PBMCs, B-cell-depleted T cells, or T cells provided the cDNA or gDNA that made up the material.

The V call is TRBV7-3, the J call TRBJ2-3, with TRBD2 matching 14 bases. The receptor was isolated from a woman in her 40s who had recovered from COVID-19. Input material: PBMCs or T cells enriched from blood (not recorded which). Here the CDR3 reads CASSSTSGGAKDTQYF. The CDR3 bases are TGTGCCAGCAGCTCGACTAGCGGGGGGGCGAAAGATACGCAGTATTTT. Full variable domain (remainder filled in from reference TRBV7-3 and TRBJ2-3): GAGVSQTPSNKVTEKGKYVELRCDPISGHTALYWYRQSLGQGPEFLIYFQGTGAADDSGLPNDRFFAVRPEGSVSTLKIQRTERGDSAVYLCASSSTSGGAKDTQYFGPGTRLTVL.